A single sample is the source of the 26 T cell receptor beta chains below, sequenced in a study of cytomegalovirus exposure and HLA in healthy donors. A multiplex PCR was run with 60 Vbeta primers and 13 Jbeta primers. The method was immunoSEQ multiplex PCR; TCRdb's version includes in-frame clones alone and lacks a portion of them. The sample is made up of tens of thousands of clones, and the top ten hold approximately 4.8% of it. Sequencing was carried out using PBMCs. The receptors stem from a female donor in good health and CMV-seronegative.

J is TRBJ2-3 and V is TRBV7-2; 9 bases align to TRBD2. V lost 1 base and J lost 6; bases outside the gene matches: 11. The CDR3 contains 17 residues. Germline V lookup: CDR1 SGHTA, CDR2 FQGNSA. The CDR3 here is CASSLGYLGGGADTQYF. In nucleotides, the CDR3 is TGTGCCAGCAGCTTAGGGTATCTGGGCGGGGGGGCGGATACGCAGTATTTT.

The rearrangement links TRBV15 to TRBJ2-4, with TRBD1 as a possible D gene (6 bases). Germline CDR1 reads LNHNV; CDR2 reads YYDKDF (reference sequence). The CDR3 contains 17 residues. The ends were cut back, 1 base at V and 3 bases at J, with 16 bases in the middle. In DNA, the CDR3 is TGTGCCACCAGCAGAGCCCCCGGGACACCTATCAAAAACATTCAGTACTTC. Its translation is CATSRAPGTPIKNIQYF. Using reference TRBV15 and TRBJ2-4 for the parts outside the CDR3, the full variable domain is DAMVIQNPRYQVTQFGKPVTLSCSQTLNHNVMYWYQQKSSQAPKLLFHYYDKDFNNEADTPDNFQSRRPNTSFCFLDIRSPGLGDTAMYLCATSRAPGTPIKNIQYFGAGTRLSVL.

J is TRBJ2-3 and V is TRBV10-3; 8 bases map to TRBD2. Unmatched junction bases numbered 5, after V lost 4 bases and J lost 2 bases. Germline V gene data show CDR1 as ENHRY and CDR2 as SYGVKD. The CDR3 totals 15 residues. For the CDR3, the DNA is TGTGCCATCAGTGGAAGCGGGGGATTCACAGATACGCAGTATTTT. It is translated as CAISGSGGFTDTQYF.

The chain is built from TRBV5-5 and TRBJ2-1, with D maybe TRBD1 (5 bases). Germline CDR1 reads SGHKS; CDR2 reads YYEKEE (reference sequence). The V end was cut by 5 bases, the J end by 8 bases, with 20 bases between. This CDR3 comprises 15 residues. The CDR3 protein is CASSLDRSQVYEQFF. For the CDR3, the DNA is TGTGCCAGCAGTCTCGACAGAAGCCAGGTTTATGAGCAGTTCTTC.

V and J are TRBV27 and TRBJ1-6; D gene unclear. Trimming stripped 5 bases from V and 9 bases from J, with 14 bases between. CDR3 length: 14 residues. Germline V gene data show CDR1 as MNHEY and CDR2 as SMNVEV (reference sequence). CDR3 DNA: TGTGCCAGCAGTCCCCGTTTGGGCATTTCACCCCTCCACTTT. Translated, it gives CASSPRLGISPLHF.

In nucleotides, the CDR3 is TGTGCCAGCAGCTTAGGAGGCGGGGGGTTCTACAATGAGCAGTTCTTC. This encodes CASSLGGGGFYNEQFF. This rearrangement joins TRBV7-6 to TRBJ2-1; 8 bases are shared with TRBD2. Germline V CDR1 and CDR2: SGHVS, FNYEAQ. V gave up 1 base and J gave up 3 bases; unmatched junction bases: 5. The length of the CDR3 is 16 residues.

The chain employs TRBV18 and TRBJ2-4, with D uncertain. This CDR3 comprises 14 residues. Trimming took 6 bases from V and 3 from J, leaving 12 bases between them. Per germline, CDR1 KGHSH and CDR2 LQKENI. For the CDR3, the DNA is TGTGCCAGCTCCCCAACAAATATCAAAAACATTCAGTACTTC. Amino acids: CASSPTNIKNIQYF.

The V and J genes are TRBV4-2 and TRBJ2-7; maybe TRBD2 (6 bases). Germline CDR1 reads LGHNA; CDR2 reads YNFKEQ. V was trimmed by 6 bases and J by 2 bases, leaving 20 bases between them. CDR3 size: 16 residues. This CDR3 is CASSHFVGGATYEQYF. The DNA of the CDR3 is TGTGCCAGCAGTCATTTCGTGGGCGGGGCGACCTACGAGCAGTACTTC.

This chain joins TRBV25-1 and TRBJ1-3, with 12 bases aligning to TRBD1. The CDR3 contains 18 residues. The junction had 8 bases not matched to a gene; V was cut back by 3 bases and J by 2 bases. Per the germline V gene, CDR1 is MGHDK and CDR2 is SYGVNS. CDR3 DNA: TGTGCCAGCAGTGAGGAACTGGGACAGGGGGCGCCTGGAAACACCATATATTTT. It yields the protein CASSEELGQGAPGNTIYF.

The chain is built from TRBV4-1 and TRBJ2-5; D unresolved. Per germline, CDR1 MGHRA and CDR2 YSYEKL. The CDR3 totals 15 residues. The V and J ends lost 0 bases and 1 base respectively, with 9 bases between them. The CDR3 nucleotides are TGCGCCAGCAGCCAAGAGGGCAGATCCCAAGAGACCCAGTACTTC. It specifies CASSQEGRSQETQYF.

The CDR3 coding sequence is TGTGCCAGCAGCAAACGGCAGGGGGACTCCTACGAGCAGTACTTC. This encodes CASSKRQGDSYEQYF. V is TRBV11-3 and J is TRBJ2-7, with 7 bases that match TRBD1. Per germline, CDR1 SGHNT and CDR2 YENEEA. The CDR3 totals 15 residues. V gave up 5 bases and J gave up 0 bases; unmatched junction bases: 7.

The rearrangement joins TRBV19 to TRBJ1-2; D is undetermined. Germline values: CDR1 LNHDA, CDR2 SQIVND (reference sequence). This CDR3 is built from 13 residues. The V and J ends lost 5 bases and 5 bases respectively, with 12 bases between them. For the CDR3, the DNA is TGTGCCAGTAGTTCGGGAAGCCTGTATGGCTACACCTTC. It translates to CASSSGSLYGYTF.

The chain employs TRBV30 and TRBJ1-3; weak D call: TRBD1 (5 bases). This CDR3 comprises 16 residues. With 3 bases removed from V and 1 base from J, the gap between germline ends came to 16 bases. The germline CDR1 and CDR2 sequences are GTSNPN and SVGIG (reference sequence). The CDR3 sequence is CAWRGQGGLSGNTIYF. The CDR3 nucleotides read TGTGCCTGGAGGGGGCAGGGAGGGCTTTCTGGAAACACCATATATTTT.

The chain carries TRBV18 and TRBJ1-1, with D uncertain. Germline V gene sequence: CDR1 KGHSH, CDR2 LQKENI. V was pared by 0 bases and J by 0 bases, with 11 bases between. The CDR3 is 16 residues long. This CDR3 is CASSPPSGAVNTEAFF. The CDR3 DNA is TGTGCCAGCTCACCACCGTCAGGCGCAGTGAACACTGAAGCTTTCTTT.

For the CDR3, the DNA is TGTGCCAGCAAGGACAGGGGAACCAACACCGGGGAGCTGTTTTTT. It is translated as CASKDRGTNTGELFF. This chain uses TRBV2 with TRBJ2-2; 9 bases are shared with TRBD1. V lost 7 bases, J lost 2 bases, and 5 bases stayed unmatched. Germline CDR1 and CDR2: SNHLY and FYNNEI. CDR3 length: 15 amino acids. The whole variable domain, remainder taken from reference TRBV2 and TRBJ2-2, is EPEVTQTPSHQVTQMGQEVILRCVPISNHLYFYWYRQILGQKVEFLVSFYNNEISEKSEIFDDQFSVERPDGSNFTLKIRSTKLEDSAMYFCASKDRGTNTGELFFGEGSRLTVL.

The V and J genes are TRBV19 and TRBJ2-7; D call uncertain. The CDR3 consists of 13 residues. The V gene lost 6 bases and the J gene lost 0 bases, with 9 bases spanning the gap. Germline loops: CDR1 LNHDA, CDR2 SQIVND (reference sequence). The CDR3 DNA is TGTGCCAGTAGGTCCTCCCGCTCCTACGAGCAGTACTTC. Protein: CASRSSRSYEQYF. Complete variable domain (other parts from reference TRBV19 and TRBJ2-7): DGGITQSPKYLFRKEGQNVTLSCEQNLNHDAMYWYRQDPGQGLRLIYYSQIVNDFQKGDIAEGYSVSREKKESFPLTVTSAQKNPTAFYLCASRSSRSYEQYFGPGTRLTVT.

The rearrangement joins TRBV29-1 to TRBJ1-6; tentative D call: TRBD1 (6 bases). This CDR3 has 14 amino acids. Germline V gene data show CDR1 as SQVTM and CDR2 as ANQGSEA. V gave up 6 bases and J gave up 7 bases, with 16 bases separating them. The CDR3 loop is CSVATGFGNSPLHF. The CDR3 bases are TGCAGCGTAGCCACAGGGTTCGGCAATTCACCCCTCCACTTT. The full variable domain, its missing parts supplied by reference TRBV29-1 and TRBJ1-6, is SAVISQKPSRDICQRGTSLTIQCQVDSQVTMMFWYRQQPGQSLTLIATANQGSEATYESGFVIDKFPISRPNLTFSTLTVSNMSPEDSSIYLCSVATGFGNSPLHFGNGTRLTVT.

The chain combines TRBV7-9 with TRBJ1-1, with D unclear. The V end was cut by 6 bases, the J end by 11 bases, with 10 bases between. The germline V gene has CDR1 SEHNR and CDR2 FQNEAQ (reference sequence). This CDR3 has 10 residues. The CDR3 reads CASSYHAAFF. CDR3 in DNA: TGTGCCAGCAGTTACCACGCGGCTTTCTTT.

The chain combines TRBV7-9 with TRBJ2-4, with TRBD1 matching over 8 bases. The CDR3 consists of 13 residues. Germline-derived CDR1 and CDR2 are SEHNR and FQNEAQ (reference sequence). Losses at the gene ends were 6 bases for V and 8 bases for J; bases not matched to a gene: 6. CDR3 region: CASRSTGVDIQYF. The CDR3 DNA sequence: TGTGCCAGCAGATCGACAGGGGTTGACATTCAGTACTTC.

The CDR3 loop reads CATSRDKGGGTEAFF. The CDR3 DNA sequence: TGTGCCACCAGCAGAGATAAAGGGGGCGGAACTGAAGCTTTCTTT. The rearrangement uses TRBV15 and TRBJ1-1; TRBD1 matches 7 bases. The CDR3 loop spans 15 amino acids. Trimming took 0 bases from V and 5 from J; bases not matched to a gene: 6. In germline, CDR1 is LNHNV, CDR2 YYDKDF (reference sequence).

V is TRBV7-2 and J is TRBJ1-1; D is unclear. CDR3 length: 13 amino acids. CDR1 is SGHTA, CDR2 FQGNSA, per germline. The V gene lost 1 base and the J gene lost 4 bases, with 7 bases spanning the gap. The CDR3 sequence is CASSLGQITEAFF. The CDR3 DNA follows: TGTGCCAGCAGCTTAGGACAAATCACTGAAGCTTTCTTT.

The rearrangement joins TRBV29-1 to TRBJ1-1; D is uncertain. Deletions cut 2 bases from V and 0 bases from J, with 4 bases between. Germline V lookup: CDR1 SQVTM, CDR2 ANQGSEA. The CDR3 is made up of 12 amino acids. The CDR3 sequence: CSVERVNTEAFF. CDR3 in DNA: TGCAGCGTTGAACGGGTGAACACTGAAGCTTTCTTT.

This clone shows up as large by frequency. Other nucleotide sequences in the sample specify the same CDR3. The J gene is TRBJ2-3, the V gene TRBV6-1; perhaps TRBD2 as D (5 bases). The V end lost 2 bases, the J end lost 2 bases, and 11 bases lay between the germline ends. The germline V gene encodes CDR1 MNHNS and CDR2 SASEGT. There are 15 residues in the CDR3. CDR3 nucleotides: TGTGCCAGCAGTGAATCGGCGGGCGCCACAGATACGCAGTATTTT. Translated: CASSESAGATDTQYF.

The chain recombines TRBV30 with TRBJ2-3; perhaps TRBD1 as D (6 bases). The V gene's germline CDR1 is GTSNPN and CDR2 SVGIG (reference sequence). Trimming stripped 4 bases from V and 2 bases from J, with 13 bases between. The CDR3 length is 14 residues. CDR3 nucleotides: TGTGCCTGGACCAGGGGTATCGACACAGATACGCAGTATTTT. Translating it yields CAWTRGIDTDTQYF.

The chain combines TRBV5-1 with TRBJ2-6, with D maybe TRBD1 (6 bases). This CDR3 comprises 17 residues. V was pared by 0 bases and J by 3 bases, with 13 bases between. The germline V gene has CDR1 SGHRS and CDR2 YFSETQ. The CDR3 DNA follows: TGCGCCAGCAGCTTGGGTTTGGGGGCGTATGGGGCCAACGTCCTGACTTTC. It specifies CASSLGLGAYGANVLTF.

The CDR3 loop reads CASSSFGSGGTGELFF. In DNA form, the CDR3 reads TGTGCCAGCAGCTCCTTCGGGTCAGGAGGCACCGGGGAGCTGTTTTTT. J is TRBJ2-2 and V is TRBV11-2, with D possibly TRBD2 on 5 matching bases. V lost 4 bases and J lost 4, with 16 bases in between. This CDR3 region has 16 residues. The germline V gene encodes CDR1 SGHAT and CDR2 FQNNGV. Based on the CDR3 plus reference TRBV11-2 and TRBJ2-2, the full variable domain is EAGVAQSPRYKIIEKRQSVAFWCNPISGHATLYWYQQILGQGPKLLIQFQNNGVVDDSQLPKDRFSAERLKGVDSTLKIQPAKLEDSAVYLCASSSFGSGGTGELFFGEGSRLTVL.